A single T cell receptor beta chain is shown here with its context. The junction differs from germline at one of its ends, possibly a read error. The CDR3 extends over 15 amino acids. CDR1 and CDR2 from the germline V gene are MDHEN and SYDVKM. Profiling relied on immunoSEQ multiplex PCR, and the TCRdb table lists in-frame clones only, not all of them. The sample lists under 100,000 clones; roughly 87% were seen once. These data come from a study of PD-L1 blockade in urothelial cancer. Each patient presented with locally advanced or metastatic urothelial carcinoma. The source is a man between 65 and 80 years old with urothelial cancer. The sample was PBMCs, taken around atezolizumab (anti-PD-L1) treatment. This sequence joins TRBV28 and TRBJ1-5; TRBD1 matches at 12 bases. The CDR3: CASSLGTGGNQPQHF. In DNA, the CDR3 is TGTGCCAGCAGTTTAGGGACAGGGGGCAACCAGCCCCAGCATTTT.